These 27 T cell receptor beta chains share one sample of origin, sequenced in a study of technical replicates of blood from a handful of donors. Measured with immunoSEQ multiplex PCR; TCRdb has only the in-frame clones, and not every one. The table includes roughly 79,000 clones, roughly 77% detected once. The sequencing input was PBMCs. These receptors were collected from a human donor in good health. Some clones in this sample may be carry-over from other donors' samples.

The gene calls are TRBV28 and TRBJ1-2; D not resolved. Trimming removed 5 bases from V and 5 bases from J, with 12 bases in between. Germline V gives CDR1 MDHEN, CDR2 SYDVKM. The CDR3 sequence is 13 residues long. The CDR3 DNA reads TGTGCCAGCAGTACGGGGTGGAGATATGGCTACACCTTC. Translated, it gives CASSTGWRYGYTF.

The chain has TRBV6-1 and TRBJ1-2; D is unclear. Germline CDR1 MNHNS, CDR2 SASEGT. CDR3 length: 20 residues. V shed 2 bases and J shed 2 bases, with 27 bases lying between them. CDR3 amino acids: CASSEKGLNAANPRNYGYTF. Written as DNA, the CDR3 is TGTGCCAGCAGTGAAAAAGGCCTGAACGCTGCAAATCCCAGGAACTATGGCTACACCTTC.

A few counts support this clone. The rearrangement uses TRBV6-1 and TRBJ1-5; D is ambiguous. Trimming left V 1 base short and J 5 bases short, with 15 bases between. The CDR3 consists of 16 residues. CDR1 MNHNS and CDR2 SASEGT come from the germline V gene. CDR3 nucleotides: TGTGCCAGCAGTGAAGGTTCTAACCCGGGAGATCAGCCCCAGCATTTT. Protein: CASSEGSNPGDQPQHF.

The rearrangement joins TRBV18 to TRBJ1-1, with TRBD1 matching over 8 bases. Trimming cost V 3 bases and J 3 bases; bases outside gene matches: 6. CDR1 is KGHSH and CDR2 is LQKENI in the germline V gene. The CDR3 contains 15 residues. The CDR3 DNA sequence: TGTGCCAGCTCACCGCAGGGGGCTTGGGACACTGAAGCTTTCTTT. Amino acids: CASSPQGAWDTEAFF.

The genes are TRBV5-8 and TRBJ2-7; possibly TRBD1 for D (6 bases). The germline V and J ends were trimmed by 4 bases and 7 bases, with 12 bases remaining between them. This CDR3 is built from 12 residues. The germline V gene has CDR1 SGHTS and CDR2 YDEGEE. This CDR3 reads CASSRTASEQYF. The CDR3 DNA is TGTGCCAGCAGCCGGACAGCTTCGGAGCAGTACTTC.

The chain employs TRBV4-1 and TRBJ1-2; possible D gene TRBD1, 5 bases. The V gene lost 0 bases and the J gene lost 2 bases, with 7 bases spanning the gap. Germline V gene lookup returns CDR1 MGHRA and CDR2 YSYEKL. The length of the CDR3 is 14 residues. CDR3 residues: CASSQDGGNYGYTF. CDR3 nucleotides: TGCGCCAGCAGCCAAGATGGGGGGAACTATGGCTACACCTTC.

The chain carries TRBV2 and TRBJ1-5; D may be TRBD1 (5 bases). CDR3 length: 13 amino acids. CDR1 and CDR2 (germline): SNHLY, FYNNEI. The V end lost 6 bases, the J end lost 6 bases, and 12 bases lay between the germline ends. The CDR3 is CASRDSRGQPQHF. For the CDR3, the DNA is TGTGCCAGCAGAGACAGTAGGGGTCAGCCCCAGCATTTT.

The rearrangement links TRBV27 to TRBJ1-1; D remains unclear. Trimming stripped 5 bases from V and 1 base from J, with 8 bases between. Germline lookup yields CDR1 MNHEY and CDR2 SMNVEV (reference sequence). This CDR3 spans 13 amino acids. The CDR3 nucleotides read TGTGCCAGCAGTCCCCGGTCGAACACTGAAGCTTTCTTT. Amino acids: CASSPRSNTEAFF.

V gene TRBV28 combines with J gene TRBJ2-7; 9 bases agree with TRBD1. V shed 6 bases and J 3 bases; nucleotides not matched to a gene: 6. The germline CDR1 and CDR2 sequences are MDHEN and SYDVKM. The CDR3 contains 14 residues. The CDR3 DNA is TGTGCCAGCAGGGTCCCGGGACAGGGCTACGAGCAGTACTTC. This sequence encodes CASRVPGQGYEQYF.

This clone is a singleton in its sample. V and J are TRBV11-2 and TRBJ2-7; D not resolved. Trimming left V 5 bases short and J 9 bases short, with 14 bases between. CDR3 length: 12 residues. Germline V gene sequence: CDR1 SGHAT, CDR2 FQNNGV. The CDR3 sequence: CASSPPSPGQYF. CDR3 in DNA: TGTGCCAGCAGCCCCCCCAGCCCGGGGCAGTACTTC.

V is TRBV25-1 and J is TRBJ1-2; 9 bases fit TRBD1. CDR1 and CDR2 from the germline V gene are MGHDK and SYGVNS. J lost 8 bases, V lost 2 bases, and 12 bases had no gene match. The CDR3 extends over 16 amino acids. Here the CDR3 reads CASSEPIRGQGLGYTF. In DNA form, the CDR3 reads TGTGCCAGCAGTGAACCTATAAGGGGACAGGGATTAGGCTACACCTTC.

The chain uses TRBV18 and TRBJ1-1; D ambiguous. CDR1 and CDR2 from the germline V gene are KGHSH and LQKENI. The CDR3 has 13 residues. The V gene lost 1 base and the J gene lost 4 bases, with 7 bases spanning the gap. CDR3 region: CASSPRGVTEAFF. Written as DNA, the CDR3 is TGTGCCAGCTCACCACGCGGCGTCACTGAAGCTTTCTTT.

The chain links TRBV5-5 to TRBJ1-5; D is ambiguous. Germline assignment: CDR1 SGHKS and CDR2 YYEKEE (reference sequence). The length of the CDR3 is 13 residues. The V end was cut by 4 bases, the J end by 7 bases, with 12 bases between. The CDR3 DNA follows: TGTGCCAGCAGCGTGTTGTCGGGACAGCCCCAGCATTTT. Protein product: CASSVLSGQPQHF.

The J gene is TRBJ1-1, the V gene TRBV28; D uncertain. This CDR3 is 13 amino acids long. The V and J ends lost 3 bases and 3 bases respectively, with 8 bases between them. Germline CDR1 is MDHEN and CDR2 is SYDVKM. The CDR3, as DNA: TGTGCCAGCAGTTTTCCCTCCTACACTGAAGCTTTCTTT. Residues: CASSFPSYTEAFF.

The J gene is TRBJ2-3, the V gene TRBV4-3; TRBD2 aligns across 11 bases. Trimming removed 6 bases from V and 6 bases from J; junction bases left unmatched: 2. The CDR3 spans 13 residues. From germline, CDR1 is LGHNA and CDR2 YSLEER. CDR3 sequence: CASSLAGGDTQYF. The DNA for the CDR3 is TGCGCCAGCAGTTTAGCGGGGGGGGATACGCAGTATTTT.

This clone was seen a handful of times. This chain uses TRBV12-5 with TRBJ2-3, with a tentative D call TRBD2 (6 bases). Trimming removed 7 bases from V and 2 bases from J, with 16 bases in between. Germline V lookup: CDR1 LGHNT, CDR2 FRNRAP. CDR3 length: 15 residues. In DNA form, the CDR3 reads TGTGCTAGTGCCCGGCGGGGAATAGCCACAGATACGCAGTATTTT. Translating gives CASARRGIATDTQYF. The full variable domain, rest sourced from reference TRBV12-5 and TRBJ2-3, is DARVTQTPRHKVTEMGQEVTMRCQPILGHNTVFWYRQTMMQGLELLAYFRNRAPLDDSGMPKDRFSAEMPDATLATLKIQPSEPRDSAVYFCASARRGIATDTQYFGPGTRLTVL.

This clone has just one count. The chain is built from TRBV6-4 and TRBJ2-1; 8 positions agree with TRBD2. CDR3 size: 14 residues. J lost 9 bases, V lost 2 bases, and 6 bases had no gene match. Germline-derived CDR1 and CDR2 are MRHNA and SNTAGT. CDR3 in amino acids: CASSDGTRKGEQFF. As DNA, the CDR3 is TGTGCCAGCAGTGACGGGACTAGGAAGGGTGAGCAGTTCTTC.

A single count supports this clone. This chain links TRBV7-3 with TRBJ2-5; possibly TRBD1 for D (5 bases). Germline V gives CDR1 SGHTA, CDR2 FQGTGA. Trimming cost V 2 bases and J 2 bases, with 12 bases left between them. This CDR3 comprises 15 residues. CDR3 sequence (DNA): TGTGCCAGCAGCTTACAGGGCGGCTGGCAAGAGACCCAGTACTTC. Translation: CASSLQGGWQETQYF.

This clone was seen only once. The chain carries TRBV14 and TRBJ1-6, with D uncertain. This CDR3 spans 17 amino acids. The germline CDR1 and CDR2 sequences are SGHDN and FVKESK. The V end was cut by 2 bases, the J end by 9 bases, with 20 bases between. Here the CDR3 DNA reads TGTGCCAGCAGCCAAAGAAAGGACTGGTCCATAGGTTCACCCCTCCACTTT. Encoded protein: CASSQRKDWSIGSPLHF.

V is TRBV27 and J is TRBJ2-5; 8 bases agree with TRBD2. Trimming cost V 6 bases and J 3 bases; bases outside gene matches: 3. CDR1 is MNHEY, CDR2 SMNVEV, per germline (reference sequence). The CDR3 is 13 amino acids. The CDR3 reads CASRGSGKETQYF. The CDR3 bases are TGTGCCAGCAGGGGTAGCGGGAAAGAGACCCAGTACTTC.

This clone has more than one count but fewer than ten. The genes are TRBV7-2 and TRBJ1-4, with 8 bases fitting TRBD1. The germline V gene encodes CDR1 SGHTA and CDR2 FQGNSA. The CDR3 spans 15 residues. V shed 5 bases, J shed 1 base, and the junction held 3 bases outside the gene matches. The CDR3, as DNA: TGTGCCAGCAGCGTTGACAGGGGAACTAATGAAAAACTGTTTTTT. Amino acids: CASSVDRGTNEKLFF. Together with reference TRBV7-2 and TRBJ1-4, the CDR3 gives the full variable domain: GAGVSQSPSNKVTEKGKDVELRCDPISGHTALYWYRQSLGQGLEFLIYFQGNSAPDKSGLPSDRFSAERTGGSVSTLTIQRTQQEDSAVYLCASSVDRGTNEKLFFGSGTQLSVL.

This chain links TRBV7-3 with TRBJ2-2; 8 nucleotides agree with TRBD1. V dropped 6 bases and J dropped 7; count of bases not matched to a gene: 7. The CDR3 is made up of 14 amino acids. The germline V gene has CDR1 SGHTA and CDR2 FQGTGA. CDR3 sequence reads: CASRTQGAVGELFF. In nucleotides, the CDR3 is TGTGCCAGCAGAACCCAGGGGGCGGTCGGGGAGCTGTTTTTT.

The chain employs TRBV27 and TRBJ1-4, with 8 bases that match TRBD1. The CDR3 extends over 14 amino acids. Germline CDR1 and CDR2: MNHEY and SMNVEV (reference sequence). The junction had 7 bases not matched to a gene; V was cut back by 10 bases and J by 3 bases. In nucleotides, the CDR3 is TGTGCCACAAGCAGGGGGCGGTCTAATGAAAAACTGTTTTTT. Translated, it gives CATSRGRSNEKLFF.

The gene calls are TRBV27 and TRBJ2-5, with D maybe TRBD2 (6 bases). CDR1 and CDR2 (germline): MNHEY, SMNVEV (reference sequence). V lost 4 bases to trimming and J lost 4 bases, with 7 bases between them. The CDR3 sequence is 12 residues long. The CDR3 DNA follows: TGTGCCAGCAGTTATAGCGGAGAGACCCAGTACTTC. It translates to CASSYSGETQYF.

This clone was recorded only once. The chain carries TRBV4-1 and TRBJ2-1; a weak D match, TRBD2 (6 bases). CDR3 length: 14 amino acids. Trimming took 5 bases from V and 8 from J, leaving 16 bases between them. The V gene's germline CDR1 is MGHRA and CDR2 YSYEKL. CDR3 bases: TGCGCCAGCAGCTTGGCTAGCGCTGGGGATGAGCAGTTCTTC. Amino acids: CASSLASAGDEQFF.

The chain couples TRBV20-1 to TRBJ2-1; D ambiguous. The CDR3 loop spans 11 amino acids. The V end was cut by 7 bases, the J end by 1 base, with 5 bases between. Per germline, CDR1 DFQATT and CDR2 SNEGSKA (reference sequence). The CDR3 nucleotides are TGCAGTGGGCGGTCCTACAATGAGCAGTTCTTC. Residues: CSGRSYNEQFF.

The chain uses TRBV6-6 and TRBJ2-7, with 9 nucleotides matching TRBD1. There are 13 residues in the CDR3. CDR1 is MNHNY, CDR2 SVGAGI, per germline (reference sequence). The trim removed 6 bases at V and 4 bases at J, leaving 4 bases unmatched. CDR3 in amino acids: CASRHRGQYEQYF. Here the CDR3 DNA reads TGTGCCAGCAGGCACAGGGGGCAATACGAGCAGTACTTC.